The TCR beta chain described here comes from a study of tissue T cells after allogeneic stem cell transplantation. The wider study: Of the grafts for graft-versus-host disease patients, four were unmodified and three CD34-selected.

This research-autopsy study prospectively enrolled adult allogeneic hematopoietic cell transplant recipients with steroid-refractory graft-versus-host disease. CDR3 sequences, V/J genes, frequencies and template counts came from survey-depth TCRbeta sequencing. Profiled with immunoSEQ multiplex PCR; TCRdb holds only in-frame clones, not every one. The sample yields 500 to 750 clones, around nine tenths seen once. The clonotype originates from a male patient aged 40 to 70 with steroid-refractory graft-versus-host disease after an allogeneic stem cell transplant. Some of these T cells may belong to the graft donor. The material was duodenal tissue, obtained at autopsy.

This chain's CDR3 is CASSQDRLNGPNFSGGYTF. DNA for the CDR3: TGCGCCAGCAGCCAAGATCGTCTGAACGGCCCTAATTTTTCGGGAGGCTACACCTTC. The V gene is TRBV4-3, the J gene TRBJ1-2; no reliable D call. The V end lost 0 bases, the J end lost 8 bases, and 28 bases lay between the germline ends. The CDR3 totals 19 residues. CDR1 and CDR2 from the germline V gene are LGHNA and YSLEER.